This is a list of T cell receptor beta chains from one sample in a study of blood T cell repertoires in COVID-19. Generated by immunoSEQ multiplex PCR, the TCRdb table keeps only in-frame clones and is missing some. The top ten clones hold roughly 50% of a sample with under 50,000 clones, over 70% of them seen once. Material: peripheral blood. The receptors originated from a man aged 65 to 79 with acute or convalescent COVID-19. Each CDR3 is given with its conserved first and last residue. Fields, in order: V gene, J gene, CDR3 protein.

>TRBV12-3/TRBV12-4|TRBJ1-2
CASSTRTGDGYTF
>TRBV18|TRBJ1-4
CASSPGATNEKLFF
>TRBV28|TRBJ1-6
CASSLSPTRALHF
>TRBV7-9|TRBJ1-2
CASSPRDRVYGYTF
>TRBV4-3|TRBJ2-7
CASSQDASGGSYEQYF
>TRBV7-2|TRBJ2-3
CASSWDRKRTDTQYF
>TRBV6-5|TRBJ2-1
CASSSLDEQFF
>TRBV20-1|TRBJ1-1
CSSFPYTEAFF
>TRBV6-5|TRBJ1-1
CASRGLEEAFF
>TRBV6-2/TRBV6-3|TRBJ1-5
CASSYFQGTQPQHF
>TRBV7-9|TRBJ2-7
CASSLLGQGREQYF
>TRBV2|TRBJ2-5
CASSPYSSKETQYF
>TRBV9|TRBJ1-4
CASSVGEWTAEKLFF
>TRBV15|TRBJ1-5
CATSLGYSNQPQHF
>TRBV6-5|TRBJ1-3
CASTRRGGAGNTIYF
>TRBV7-8|TRBJ1-4
CASSLDRVDEKLFF
>TRBV3-1/TRBV3-2|TRBJ2-7
CASSQATYEQYF
>TRBV6-1|TRBJ2-7
CASSEGGTYEQYF
>TRBV19|TRBJ2-7
CASSARDRPYEQYF
>TRBV5-4|TRBJ2-3
CATRTGGSTDTQYF
>TRBV6-2/TRBV6-3|TRBJ1-2
CASSYSTGYGYTF
>TRBV5-1|TRBJ2-7
CASSYETGIAYF
>TRBV19|TRBJ1-1
CASSMGGRGNTEAFF
>TRBV18|TRBJ1-2
CASSPPGGGYGYTF
>TRBV6-5|TRBJ1-2
CAIQTGNYGYTF
>TRBV29-1|TRBJ2-3
CSSRDLENADTQYF
>TRBV11-2|TRBJ1-6
CASSSSRTGNSPLHF
>TRBV12-3/TRBV12-4|TRBJ2-1
CASSLGLAAKFF
>TRBV4-2|TRBJ2-2
CASSQGPLEKNTGELFF
>TRBV25-1|TRBJ1-5
CASRGTGNQPQHF
>TRBV2|TRBJ1-2
CASRVEPGTDYGYTF
>TRBV9|TRBJ1-1
CASSAQQGSTEAFF
>TRBV7-9|TRBJ1-3
CASTVVGAGNTIYF
>TRBV5-1|TRBJ2-6
CASSQGSWTGANVLTF
>TRBV15|TRBJ2-1
CATSTYRGGSYNEQFF
>TRBV19|TRBJ1-1
CASRLSMGGEAFF
>TRBV27|TRBJ1-6
CASSLAGGFNSPLHF
>TRBV5-6|TRBJ2-1
CASSLASGRVGNEQFF
>TRBV27|TRBJ1-1
CASSPPGGASNEAFF
>TRBV18|TRBJ1-3
CASSPPSRPSGNTIYF
>TRBV6-2/TRBV6-3|TRBJ2-7
CASSPGQRYEQYF
>TRBV2|TRBJ1-6
CASIPYSYNSPLHF
>TRBV7-3|TRBJ2-3
CASSLNRETTDTQYF
>TRBV6-6|TRBJ1-2
CASSYLDYANYGYTF
>TRBV30|TRBJ2-4
CAWGTGQNIQYF
>TRBV7-3|TRBJ2-1
CASSLTLNGFGEQFF
>TRBV9|TRBJ2-3
CASSSTSGRADTQYF
>TRBV5-1|TRBJ1-1
CASSLSWNTEAFF
>TRBV6-5|TRBJ1-3
CASSSGTGSIENTIYF
>TRBV2|TRBJ1-1
CASSFEQEANTEAFF
>TRBV5-6|TRBJ1-1
CASSWTGPTEAFF
>TRBV6-5|TRBJ2-1
CASSPRTPQYNEQFF
>TRBV18|TRBJ2-3
CASSGLAGLAGDTQYF
>TRBV7-2|TRBJ1-5
CASSSEQGMGNQPQHF
>TRBV27|TRBJ2-7
CASSKKGESYEQYF
>TRBV4-1|TRBJ2-2
CASSQDPGNTGELFF
>TRBV30|TRBJ1-6
CAWSKDSVEDNSPLHF
>TRBV11-2|TRBJ1-4
CASSLRGIQEKLFF